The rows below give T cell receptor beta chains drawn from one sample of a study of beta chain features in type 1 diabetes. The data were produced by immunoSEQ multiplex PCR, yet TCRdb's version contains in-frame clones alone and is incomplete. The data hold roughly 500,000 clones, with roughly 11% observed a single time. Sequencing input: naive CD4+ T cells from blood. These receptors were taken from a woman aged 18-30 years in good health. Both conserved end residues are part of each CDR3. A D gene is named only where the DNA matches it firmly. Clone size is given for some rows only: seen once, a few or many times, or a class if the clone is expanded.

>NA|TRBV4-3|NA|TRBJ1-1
TGCGCCAGCAGCCAAGACCCGCAGGGTAACACTGAAGCTTTCTTT
CASSQDPQGNTEAFF
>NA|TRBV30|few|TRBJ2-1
TGTGCCTGGACGTCCGACAGCCGGAATGAGCAGTTCTTC
CAWTSDSRNEQFF
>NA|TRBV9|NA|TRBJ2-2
TGTGCCAGCAGCGGTAAAGGACCTCATGATACCGGGGAGCTGTTTTTT
CASSGKGPHDTGELFF
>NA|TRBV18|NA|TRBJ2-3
TGTGCCAGCTCACCCGCCCCCACAGATACGCAGTATTTT
CASSPAPTDTQYF
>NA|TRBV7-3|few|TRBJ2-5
TGTGCCAGCAGCTTAACGGTAACTGGGGCCCAGTACTTC
CASSLTVTGAQYF
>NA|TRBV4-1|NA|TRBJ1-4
TGCGCCAGCAGCTCTGCGCTGACCCCAGGAAGGGAAAAACTGTTTTTT
CASSSALTPGREKLFF
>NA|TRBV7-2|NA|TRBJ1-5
TGTGCCAGCAGCTTACAGGGGTCCAATCAGCCCCAGCATTTT
CASSLQGSNQPQHF
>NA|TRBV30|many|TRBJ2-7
TGTGCCTGGGCCTACAGCTCCTACGAGCAGTACTTC
CAWAYSSYEQYF
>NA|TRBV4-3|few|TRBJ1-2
TGCGCCAGCAGCCAAGTGAGGGGCTATGGCTACACCTTC
CASSQVRGYGYTF
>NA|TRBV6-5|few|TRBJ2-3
TGTGCCAGCGGCAGGATAGGGTATACGCAGTATTTT
CASGRIGYTQYF
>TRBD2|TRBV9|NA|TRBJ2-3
TGTGCCAGCAGCGTCCTGCGGGGGGCCACAGATACGCAGTATTTT
CASSVLRGATDTQYF
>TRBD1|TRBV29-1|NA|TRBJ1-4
TGCAGCGTTGTTGGGACAGGGACTGAAAAACTGTTTTTT
CSVVGTGTEKLFF
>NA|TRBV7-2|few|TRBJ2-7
TGTGCCAGCAGCTTCGGGCAGGTGAACACCTACGAGCAGTACTTC
CASSFGQVNTYEQYF
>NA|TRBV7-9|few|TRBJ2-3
TGTGCCAGCAGCCTAAGGCCCACAGATACGCAGTATTTT
CASSLRPTDTQYF
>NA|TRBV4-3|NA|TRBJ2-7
TGCGCCAGCAGCCAAGATACGGGTACAGGTGATAAGTACGAGCAGTACTTC
CASSQDTGTGDKYEQYF
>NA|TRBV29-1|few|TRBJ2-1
TGCAGCGTTGACATCGGGCAAAGGGCCTTCAATGAGCAGTTCTTC
CSVDIGQRAFNEQFF
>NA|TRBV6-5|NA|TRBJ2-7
TGTGCCAGCAGTCTGGGCTACGAGCAGTACTTC
CASSLGYEQYF
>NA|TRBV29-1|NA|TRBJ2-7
TGCAGCGTTGTTAAAGGGGCGGCCTACGAGCAGTACTTC
CSVVKGAAYEQYF
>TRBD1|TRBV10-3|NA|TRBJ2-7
TGTGCCGCTCGGACAGGGGGGTACGAGCAGTACTTC
CAARTGGYEQYF
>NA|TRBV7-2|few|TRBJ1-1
TGTGCCAGCAGCTTATTCAGGGCCCATGAAGCTTTCTTT
CASSLFRAHEAFF
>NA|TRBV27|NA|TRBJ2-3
TGTGCCAGCAACCCGTGGGGGGTTGAAGATACGCAGTATTTT
CASNPWGVEDTQYF
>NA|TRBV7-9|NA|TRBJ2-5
TGTGCCAGCAGCTTAGTATTCCTGGGTCAAGAGACCCAGTACTTC
CASSLVFLGQETQYF
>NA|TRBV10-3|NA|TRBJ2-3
TGTGCTGGGGCCTCTGGGGAAGACACAGATACGCAGTATTTT
CAGASGEDTDTQYF
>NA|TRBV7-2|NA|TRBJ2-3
TGTGCCAGCAGCTCAACTAGCCCAGATACGCAGTATTTT
CASSSTSPDTQYF
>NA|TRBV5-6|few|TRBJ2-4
TGTGCCAGCAGCTTTACTAGGCTTTTAGCCAAAAACATTCAGTACTTC
CASSFTRLLAKNIQYF
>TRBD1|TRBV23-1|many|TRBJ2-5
TGCGCCAGCAGAGACAGGGAAAGGCTCCAAGAGACCCAGTACTTC
CASRDRERLQETQYF
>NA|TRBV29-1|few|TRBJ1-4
TGCAGCGTCGGGGCCCCGGGACTGGGAAATACAAAACTGTTTTTT
CSVGAPGLGNTKLFF
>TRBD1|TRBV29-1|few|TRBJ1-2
TGCAGCACATGGACAGGGGATGGCTACACCTTC
CSTWTGDGYTF
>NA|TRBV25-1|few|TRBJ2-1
TGTGCCAGCAGTGAATTGAAGGGTGAGCAGTTCTTC
CASSELKGEQFF
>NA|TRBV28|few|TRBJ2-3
TGTGCCAGCAATGGGGGGGGCCGTACAGATACGCAGTATTTT
CASNGGGRTDTQYF
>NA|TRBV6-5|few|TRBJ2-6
TGTGCCAGCAGTTCCAGGGGTCTTGGGGCCAACGTCCTGACTTTC
CASSSRGLGANVLTF
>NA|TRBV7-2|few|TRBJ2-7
TGTGCCAGCAGCAGACAGGGAGGCTACGAGCAGTACTTC
CASSRQGGYEQYF
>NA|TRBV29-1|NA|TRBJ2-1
TGCAGCGTTGGGGGCGGAGGGGGAGTGAATGAGCAGTTCTTC
CSVGGGGGVNEQFF
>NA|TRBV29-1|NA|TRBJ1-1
TGCAGCGTTGAACGGGCGGAGACTGAAGCTTTCTTT
CSVERAETEAFF
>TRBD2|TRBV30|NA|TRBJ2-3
TGTGCCTGGAGGGGCTATAGCGGGAGGAGCACAGATACGCAGTATTTT
CAWRGYSGRSTDTQYF
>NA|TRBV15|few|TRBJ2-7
TGTGCCACCAGCAGACGGAGGACTGCCACCTACGAGCAGTACTTC
CATSRRRTATYEQYF
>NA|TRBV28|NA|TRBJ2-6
TGTGCCAGCAGTCCCGCAGGGGCTGCTGGGGCCAACGTCCTGACTTTC
CASSPAGAAGANVLTF
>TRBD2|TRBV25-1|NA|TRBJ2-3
TGTGCCAGCAGTGGACTAGCGGGACGCACAGATACGCAGTATTTT
CASSGLAGRTDTQYF
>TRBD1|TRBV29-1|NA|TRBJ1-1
TGCAGCGGCCTGACAGGGCCGAACACTGAAGCTTTCTTT
CSGLTGPNTEAFF
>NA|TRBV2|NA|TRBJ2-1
TGTGCCAGCAGTGAAGCCTGGGGTACCTACAATGAGCAGTTCTTC
CASSEAWGTYNEQFF